These T cell receptor beta chains were read from a single sample in a study of blood T cell repertoires in COVID-19. The data were produced by immunoSEQ multiplex PCR, yet TCRdb's version contains in-frame clones alone and is incomplete. The sample carries some 500,000 clones, around 87% recorded once. Sequencing was carried out using PBMCs or T cells enriched from blood (not recorded which). The source of these receptors is a middle-aged woman who had recovered from COVID-19. CDR3s include the opening cysteine and the closing phenylalanine or tryptophan. D genes are given only for firm matches. Clone sizes are given selectively: once, few, many, or a class where the clone is expanded.

d_gene: NA
len: 14
abundance: few
v_gene: TRBV7-2
j_gene: TRBJ1-3
CDR3aa: CASSLEQGGNTIYF
CDR3nt: TGTGCCAGCAGCTTAGAGCAGGGTGGAAACACCATATATTTT

d_gene: TRBD1
len: 17
abundance: NA
v_gene: TRBV19
j_gene: TRBJ2-7
CDR3aa: CASTPTVGATGVYEQYF
CDR3nt: TGTGCCAGTACCCCCACGGTGGGAGCTACAGGGGTCTACGAGCAGTACTTC

d_gene: TRBD2
len: 15
abundance: NA
v_gene: TRBV12-5
j_gene: TRBJ2-1
CDR3aa: CASGLLAGGPNEQFF
CDR3nt: TGTGCTAGTGGTTTATTAGCGGGAGGGCCAAATGAGCAGTTCTTC

d_gene: NA
len: 13
abundance: NA
v_gene: TRBV19
j_gene: TRBJ1-5
CDR3aa: CASTGVSNQPQHF
CDR3nt: TGTGCCAGCACGGGAGTTAGCAATCAGCCCCAGCATTTT

d_gene: NA
len: 15
abundance: NA
v_gene: TRBV19
j_gene: TRBJ1-5
CDR3aa: CASRFRDYSNQPQHF
CDR3nt: TGTGCCAGTAGATTCAGGGATTATAGCAATCAGCCCCAGCATTTT

d_gene: TRBD2
len: 17
abundance: NA
v_gene: TRBV7-7
j_gene: TRBJ2-2
CDR3aa: CASSPRLAGANTGELFF
CDR3nt: TGTGCCAGCAGCCCTCGACTAGCGGGGGCGAACACCGGGGAGCTGTTTTTT

d_gene: NA
len: 13
abundance: NA
v_gene: TRBV29-1
j_gene: TRBJ1-4
CDR3aa: CSVGEARGEKLFF
CDR3nt: TGCAGCGTGGGAGAGGCTCGGGGTGAAAAACTGTTTTTT

d_gene: TRBD2
len: 17
abundance: NA
v_gene: TRBV7-2
j_gene: TRBJ2-7
CDR3aa: CASSLRETSGSFDEQYF
CDR3nt: TGTGCCAGCAGCTTAAGGGAGACTAGCGGGAGTTTCGACGAGCAGTACTTC

d_gene: NA
len: 16
abundance: NA
v_gene: TRBV5-1
j_gene: TRBJ2-2
CDR3aa: CASSRLGGHNTGELFF
CDR3nt: TGCGCCAGCAGCCGTCTCGGGGGGCACAACACCGGGGAGCTGTTTTTT

d_gene: TRBD2
len: 18
abundance: NA
v_gene: TRBV9
j_gene: TRBJ2-2
CDR3aa: CASSVATASGRLGGELFF
CDR3nt: TGTGCCAGCAGCGTAGCTACGGCTAGCGGGAGACTGGGCGGGGAGCTGTTTTTT

d_gene: NA
len: 13
abundance: NA
v_gene: TRBV24-1
j_gene: TRBJ1-5
CDR3aa: CATTDSSLGPQHF
CDR3nt: TGTGCCACGACTGACAGCTCGTTGGGACCCCAGCATTTT

d_gene: TRBD1
len: 12
abundance: few
v_gene: TRBV4-1
j_gene: TRBJ1-1
CDR3aa: CASSNRGTEAFF
CDR3nt: TGCGCCAGCAGCAACAGGGGTACTGAAGCTTTCTTT

d_gene: NA
len: 12
abundance: NA
v_gene: TRBV7-2
j_gene: TRBJ2-1
CDR3aa: CASSFMRREQFF
CDR3nt: TGTGCCAGCAGCTTTATGCGGAGAGAGCAGTTCTTC

d_gene: NA
len: 11
abundance: once
v_gene: TRBV4-3
j_gene: TRBJ1-2
CDR3aa: CASSRGYGYTF
CDR3nt: TGCGCCAGCAGCAGGGGGTACGGCTACACCTTC

d_gene: NA
len: 13
abundance: few
v_gene: TRBV18
j_gene: TRBJ1-1
CDR3aa: CASSPRLDREAFF
CDR3nt: TGTGCCAGCTCACCTCGATTGGACAGAGAAGCTTTCTTT

d_gene: NA
len: 16
abundance: NA
v_gene: TRBV27
j_gene: TRBJ1-2
CDR3aa: CASSLSIAPGNYGYTF
CDR3nt: TGTGCCAGCAGTTTATCGATAGCTCCAGGGAACTATGGCTACACCTTC

d_gene: NA
len: 14
abundance: NA
v_gene: TRBV11-3
j_gene: TRBJ2-2
CDR3aa: CASSLAGDAGELFF
CDR3nt: TGTGCCAGCAGCCTAGCAGGGGATGCCGGGGAGCTGTTTTTT

d_gene: NA
len: 16
abundance: NA
v_gene: TRBV4-2
j_gene: TRBJ1-3
CDR3aa: CASSQESSGAGNTIYF
CDR3nt: TGTGCCAGCAGCCAAGAAAGTTCGGGAGCTGGAAACACCATATATTTT

d_gene: NA
len: 13
abundance: once
v_gene: TRBV10-2
j_gene: TRBJ1-1
CDR3aa: CASSRRVDTEAFF
CDR3nt: TGCGCCAGCTCGAGACGGGTTGACACTGAAGCTTTCTTT

d_gene: TRBD2
len: 14
abundance: NA
v_gene: TRBV19
j_gene: TRBJ2-1
CDR3aa: CASSRGRAGYEQFF
CDR3nt: TGTGCCAGTAGTCGGGGGAGGGCCGGCTATGAGCAGTTCTTC

d_gene: NA
len: 17
abundance: NA
v_gene: TRBV11-2
j_gene: TRBJ2-1
CDR3aa: CASSPDWPQSSYNEQFF
CDR3nt: TGTGCCAGCAGCCCGGACTGGCCCCAGAGCTCCTACAATGAGCAGTTCTTC

d_gene: NA
len: 12
abundance: NA
v_gene: TRBV7-9
j_gene: TRBJ1-1
CDR3aa: CASNQWSAEAFF
CDR3nt: TGTGCCAGCAACCAATGGTCAGCTGAAGCTTTCTTT

d_gene: NA
len: 16
abundance: NA
v_gene: TRBV28
j_gene: TRBJ1-3
CDR3aa: CASSFLQVFSGNTIYF
CDR3nt: TGTGCCAGCAGTTTCCTACAGGTCTTCTCTGGAAACACCATATATTTT

d_gene: TRBD1
len: 15
abundance: NA
v_gene: TRBV4-2
j_gene: TRBJ1-5
CDR3aa: CASSQGTGFNQPQHF
CDR3nt: TGTGCCAGCAGCCAGGGGACAGGGTTCAATCAGCCCCAGCATTTT

d_gene: NA
len: 14
abundance: NA
v_gene: TRBV28
j_gene: TRBJ1-3
CDR3aa: CASSGAFSGNTIYF
CDR3nt: TGTGCCAGCAGCGGTGCCTTCTCTGGAAACACCATATATTTT

d_gene: TRBD1
len: 16
abundance: NA
v_gene: TRBV18
j_gene: TRBJ1-2
CDR3aa: CASSLEWTGTGDGYTF
CDR3nt: TGTGCCAGCTCACTTGAATGGACAGGGACAGGAGATGGCTACACCTTC

d_gene: NA
len: 16
abundance: NA
v_gene: TRBV4-3
j_gene: TRBJ2-7
CDR3aa: CASSQEIGSPSYEQYF
CDR3nt: TGCGCCAGCAGCCAGGAGATTGGTAGCCCTAGCTACGAGCAGTACTTC

d_gene: TRBD2
len: 14
abundance: NA
v_gene: TRBV6-5
j_gene: TRBJ2-7
CDR3aa: CASSQLAGVDEQYF
CDR3nt: TGTGCCAGCAGCCAACTAGCGGGAGTCGACGAGCAGTACTTC

d_gene: TRBD1
len: 14
abundance: NA
v_gene: TRBV6-5
j_gene: TRBJ2-5
CDR3aa: CASRTTGGGETQYF
CDR3nt: TGTGCCAGCAGGACGACAGGGGGAGGGGAGACCCAGTACTTC

d_gene: NA
len: 15
abundance: NA
v_gene: TRBV4-3
j_gene: TRBJ2-1
CDR3aa: CASSQDRVYYNEQFF
CDR3nt: TGCGCCAGCAGCCAAGACAGGGTCTACTACAATGAGCAGTTCTTC

d_gene: TRBD2
len: 15
abundance: NA
v_gene: TRBV25-1
j_gene: TRBJ2-3
CDR3aa: CASSGGLVSTDTQYF
CDR3nt: TGTGCCAGCAGCGGGGGACTAGTAAGCACAGATACGCAGTATTTT

d_gene: NA
len: 15
abundance: NA
v_gene: TRBV19
j_gene: TRBJ1-4
CDR3aa: CASSTNRVGNEKLFF
CDR3nt: TGTGCCAGTAGTACAAACAGGGTCGGGAATGAAAAACTGTTTTTT

d_gene: NA
len: 11
abundance: NA
v_gene: TRBV20-1
j_gene: TRBJ2-7
CDR3aa: CSAEDSYEQYF
CDR3nt: TGCAGTGCTGAGGACAGCTACGAGCAGTACTTC

d_gene: TRBD1
len: 17
abundance: once
v_gene: TRBV10-3
j_gene: TRBJ1-2
CDR3aa: CAISAPGQGYGSYGYTF
CDR3nt: TGTGCCATCAGTGCCCCGGGACAGGGGTACGGTAGCTATGGCTACACCTTC

d_gene: NA
len: 15
abundance: few
v_gene: TRBV19
j_gene: TRBJ1-4
CDR3aa: CASSIGGGLGEKLFF
CDR3nt: TGTGCCAGTAGTATTGGGGGGGGGCTCGGTGAAAAACTGTTTTTT

d_gene: NA
len: 14
abundance: few
v_gene: TRBV19
j_gene: TRBJ2-1
CDR3aa: CASSVRLGGREQFF
CDR3nt: TGTGCCAGTAGTGTACGGCTTGGGGGCCGTGAGCAGTTCTTC

d_gene: NA
len: 13
abundance: few
v_gene: TRBV15
j_gene: TRBJ1-3
CDR3aa: CATSGTPGNTIYF
CDR3nt: TGTGCCACCAGCGGGACACCTGGAAACACCATATATTTT

d_gene: NA
len: 14
abundance: NA
v_gene: TRBV6-5
j_gene: TRBJ1-1
CDR3aa: CASRVCTGLTEAFF
CDR3nt: TGTGCCAGCAGAGTCTGCACAGGGCTCACTGAAGCTTTCTTT

d_gene: NA
len: 14
abundance: NA
v_gene: TRBV19
j_gene: TRBJ1-2
CDR3aa: CASSIAHTGVRYTF
CDR3nt: TGTGCCAGTAGTATAGCTCATACCGGGGTACGCTACACCTTC